The 8 T cell receptor beta chains listed next were all sequenced from one sample in a study of blood T cell repertoires in COVID-19. The method was immunoSEQ multiplex PCR; TCRdb's version includes in-frame clones alone and lacks a portion of them. The repertoire holds over 55,000 clones, with around 91% as singletons. The specimen sequenced was peripheral blood. The receptors stem from a human donor in a cohort sampled during active COVID-19.

The gene calls are TRBV3-1 (or the pseudogene TRBV3-2) and TRBJ1-4, with D perhaps TRBD1 (5 bases). The CDR3 runs 14 residues. Trimming took 0 bases from V and 6 from J, leaving 8 bases between them. Germline values: CDR1 LGHDT, CDR2 YNNKEL (reference sequence). The CDR3 loop is CASSQDPTDEKLFF. The CDR3, as DNA: TGTGCCAGCAGCCAAGATCCGACAGATGAAAAACTGTTTTTT.

The V gene is TRBV5-6, the J gene TRBJ2-7, with 10 bases lining up with TRBD1. The germline V gene has CDR1 SGHDT and CDR2 YYEEEE. The ends lost 5 bases at V and 10 bases at J; junction bases unmatched: 15. There are 15 residues in the CDR3. CDR3 loop: CASSFDEPGQGNQYF. In DNA form, the CDR3 reads TGTGCCAGCAGTTTCGATGAGCCGGGACAGGGGAACCAGTACTTC. Full variable domain (missing parts from reference TRBV5-6 and TRBJ2-7): DAGVTQSPTHLIKTRGQQVTLRCSPKSGHDTVSWYQQALGQGPQFIFQYYEEEERQRGNFPDRFSGHQFPNYSSELNVNALLLGDSALYLCASSFDEPGQGNQYFGPGTRLTVT.

V and J are TRBV5-1 and TRBJ2-7; possible D gene TRBD2, 6 bases. The germline V and J ends were trimmed by 2 bases and 5 bases, with 11 bases remaining between them. This CDR3 region has 13 residues. Germline V gene lookup returns CDR1 SGHRS and CDR2 YFSETQ. CDR3 DNA sequence: TGCGCCAGCAGCTTAGGAGGGATCGACGAGCAGTACTTC. It translates to CASSLGGIDEQYF.

This clone was recorded only once. The CDR3 sequence: CASSPVSYEQYF. DNA for the CDR3: TGTGCCAGCTCACCCGTCTCCTACGAGCAGTACTTC. J is TRBJ2-7 and V is TRBV18; D remains ambiguous. The CDR3 covers 12 residues. Trimming removed 3 bases from V and 0 bases from J, with 3 bases in between. Germline loops: CDR1 KGHSH, CDR2 LQKENI.

The chain employs TRBV19 and TRBJ1-5; D may be TRBD1 (6 bases). V was clipped by 7 bases and J by 7 bases, with 17 bases between them. This CDR3 region has 14 residues. Germline V gene lookup returns CDR1 LNHDA and CDR2 SQIVND (reference sequence). The chain's CDR3 is CASNTGGAEQPQHF. For the CDR3, the DNA is TGTGCCAGTAATACGGGGGGCGCAGAGCAGCCCCAGCATTTT.

The chain has TRBV2 and TRBJ1-1, with D hard to call. The CDR3 contains 12 residues. Trimming removed 7 bases at V and 4 bases at J, with 10 bases between. Per the germline V gene, CDR1 is SNHLY and CDR2 is FYNNEI. The CDR3 DNA sequence: TGTGCCAGCAAAACGGCTAGCACTGAAGCTTTCTTT. Translation gives CASKTASTEAFF.

V gene TRBV11-2 combines with J gene TRBJ2-7; D perhaps matches TRBD2 (5 bases). The CDR3 sequence is 16 residues long. The V end lost 5 bases, the J end lost 0 bases, and 17 bases lay between the germline ends. The germline CDR1 and CDR2 sequences are SGHAT and FQNNGV. The CDR3 bases are TGTGCCAGCAGCCCCCAGAGATGGCTAGCCTCCTACGAGCAGTACTTC. It is translated as CASSPQRWLASYEQYF.

The J gene is TRBJ1-1, the V gene TRBV11-2; TRBD1 might be the D (5 bases). V was clipped by 0 bases and J by 1 base, with 9 bases between them. Germline CDR1 reads SGHAT; CDR2 reads FQNNGV. The CDR3 is 15 residues long. For the CDR3, the DNA is TGTGCCAGCAGCTTAGAGAGGCAGGGGAACACTGAAGCTTTCTTT. It encodes CASSLERQGNTEAFF.